This is a list of T cell receptor beta chains from one sample in a study of T cell responses to AZD1222 COVID-19 vaccine. Assay used: immunoSEQ multiplex PCR; TCRdb lists only in-frame clones, some missing. The sample holds over 95,000 clones, roughly nine tenths seen once. The source material was peripheral blood, sampled on day 0 of AZD1222 vaccination. These receptors were collected from an adult in good health. Both conserved end residues are part of each CDR3. The D gene is left open where the match is weak. Expanded clones are given a class, and other clones once, few, many or no size at all.

d_call | clone_size | j_call | v_call | cdr3_aa | cdr3_nt
TRBD2 | NA | TRBJ2-7 | TRBV7-2 | CASSFASGGYEQYF | TGTGCCAGCAGCTTTGCTAGCGGGGGGTACGAGCAGTACTTC
NA | NA | TRBJ1-2 | TRBV7-2 | CASTDWGLGNYGYTF | TGTGCCAGCACCGATTGGGGGCTGGGAAACTATGGCTACACCTTC
TRBD1 | few | TRBJ2-6 | TRBV19 | CASSLLQGALLSGANVLTF | TGTGCCAGTAGTTTATTACAGGGGGCCCTGCTCTCTGGGGCCAACGTCCTGACTTTC
NA | NA | TRBJ2-2 | TRBV5-1 | CASSLAGQPNTGELFF | TGCGCCAGCAGCTTGGCCGGACAGCCCAACACCGGGGAGCTGTTTTTT
TRBD2 | NA | TRBJ2-5 | TRBV7-2 | CASSSTRVAGQETQYF | TGTGCCAGCAGCTCTACGCGGGTAGCGGGACAAGAGACCCAGTACTTC
TRBD1 | NA | TRBJ1-4 | TRBV19 | CASSIYRGEKLFF | TGTGCCAGTAGTATTTACAGGGGTGAAAAACTGTTTTTT
TRBD2 | once | TRBJ2-7 | TRBV11-2 | CASSLEIGRRGGLNEQYF | TGTGCCAGCAGCTTAGAAATAGGTCGGCGGGGGGGCCTCAACGAGCAGTACTTC
TRBD1 | NA | TRBJ1-3 | TRBV7-2 | CASSFGGTGGNTIYF | TGTGCCAGCAGCTTTGGCGGGACAGGTGGAAACACCATATATTTT
NA | NA | TRBJ1-1 | TRBV9 | CASSVIRQSGTEAFF | TGTGCCAGCAGCGTTATCCGCCAGTCGGGAACTGAAGCTTTCTTT
NA | NA | TRBJ1-1 | TRBV19 | CASSIGAPGFTEAFF | TGTGCCAGTAGTATAGGGGCCCCCGGTTTTACTGAAGCTTTCTTT
NA | NA | TRBJ1-6 | TRBV6-5 | CASSYSPGSRNSPLHF | TGTGCCAGCAGTTACTCGCCAGGGAGTCGTAATTCACCCCTCCACTTT
NA | NA | TRBJ1-2 | TRBV6-5 | CASRLNYGYTF | TGTGCCAGCAGGCTAAACTATGGCTACACCTTC